This T cell receptor (beta chain) was identified during a study of cytomegalovirus exposure and HLA in healthy donors. Study-level results: Associated with HLA alleles at 0.05 false discovery rate in a later analysis were 16,951 TCR beta sequences. Among TCR beta chains of equal frequency, HLA-associated ones were more clonally expanded in a later analysis. Generally TCR sequences proved uncommon, though certain public TCRs appeared in numerous donors.

These donors, healthy bone marrow donors, were studied. This CDR3 spans 14 amino acids. V was clipped by 4 bases and J by 1 base; unmatched bases: 4. Germline V CDR1 and CDR2: SGDLS, YYNGEE. In regard to this clone: Antigen unknown.

Researchers ran the PCR with 60 Vbeta and 13 Jbeta primers. TCRdb's table, derived via immunoSEQ multiplex PCR, lists solely in-frame clones and lacks some. Of under 35,000 clones in the sample, about 60% were seen once. The sample comprised PBMCs. The TCR sequence derives from a man over 45 in good health and CMV-seropositive. V usage is TRBV9 and J usage is TRBJ2-5; TRBD1 matches at 7 bases. The CDR3 sequence is CASSKTGPQETQYF. For the CDR3, the DNA is TGTGCCAGCAGCAAGACAGGGCCCCAAGAGACCCAGTACTTC.